One and the same sample provided the 4 T cell receptor beta chains below, sequenced in a study of control samples from healthy donors and cancer patients. The protocol was immunoSEQ multiplex PCR, while the TCRdb copy is restricted to in-frame clones and leaves out a portion. The sample contains approximately 82,000 clones, approximately 94% of which appear only once. Sequenced: blood. These receptor sequences come from a woman aged 18-30 years in good health.

This chain uses TRBV19 with TRBJ1-2, with D uncertain. The CDR3 is 13 residues long. The germline V gene encodes CDR1 LNHDA and CDR2 SQIVND (reference sequence). The V end lost 6 bases, the J end lost 5 bases, and 13 bases lay between the germline ends. The CDR3 here is CASRQDRRYGYTF. The CDR3 DNA is TGTGCCAGTAGGCAGGACCGTAGATATGGCTACACCTTC.

In the case of this clone: An end of the junction does not agree with germline; a read error may underlie this. The chain carries TRBV7-3 and TRBJ1-4; 7 nucleotides agree with TRBD1. CDR1 and CDR2 (germline): SGHTA, FQGTGA. The CDR3 covers 15 residues. Here the CDR3 DNA reads TGTGCCAGCAGCCTAACCGGGACAGCAAATGAAAAACTGTTTTTT. Translated: CASSLTGTANEKLFF.

The genes are TRBV28 and TRBJ2-1; 11 positions agree with TRBD2. Germline V gene lookup returns CDR1 MDHEN and CDR2 SYDVKM. Losses at the gene ends were 2 bases for V and 3 bases for J; bases not matched to a gene: 15. The CDR3 spans 20 residues. The CDR3 is CASSLERGTSGSSFYNEQFF. CDR3 coding DNA: TGTGCCAGCAGTTTAGAGCGGGGTACTAGCGGGAGCTCCTTCTACAATGAGCAGTTCTTC. The entire variable domain, with the rest obtained from reference TRBV28 and TRBJ2-1, is as follows: DVKVTQSSRYLVKRTGEKVFLECVQDMDHENMFWYRQDPGLGLRLIYFSYDVKMKEKGDIPEGYSVSREKKERFSLILESASTNQTSMYLCASSLERGTSGSSFYNEQFFGPGTRLTVL.

The chain employs TRBV2 and TRBJ2-1; 9 nucleotides agree with TRBD1. The germline V gene has CDR1 SNHLY and CDR2 FYNNEI. CDR3 length equals 14 residues. The V segment lost 8 bases and the J segment 5 bases; nucleotides outside the gene matches: 7. CDR3 in DNA: TGTGCCAGCTTGGGGGACAGGGTCCACAATGAGCAGTTCTTC. Its translation: CASLGDRVHNEQFF.